The clone carrying this T cell receptor beta chain appeared a few times. Its antigen remains unknown. At one boundary the junction diverges from the germline segment, which might be a read error. These data are taken from a study of T-cell reconstitution after alpha-beta-depleted transplantation in children. A library of TCRbeta sequences, prepared with unique molecular identifiers, was generated. TCRdb reprocessed the PCR reads with MiXCR, giving one entry per CDR3 protein. The sample holds a few hundred thousand distinct CDR3 sequences; 10% are singletons and the top ten take just under 7.5%. This CDR3 region has 17 residues. Germline CDR1 is MDHEN and CDR2 is SYDVKM. Overall study results and limits: The origin of alpha-beta T cells about two months after transplant was reportedly several hundred expanded graft clones.

Sequenced material: PBMCs, taken before TCRalphabeta/CD19-depleted stem cell transplant. The V and J genes are TRBV28 and TRBJ2-5; the D gene is possibly TRBD2 (5 bases). This TCR came from a boy in the first two years of life with acute myeloid leukemia, due to receive a stem cell transplant. The CDR3, as DNA: TGTGCCAGCAGCTTATTTGCATTGATGGGAAGCGGAGAGACCCAGTACTTC. As protein: CASSLFALMGSGETQYF.